The present entry profiles one T cell receptor (beta chain) with its context. Its antigen is as yet unknown. The data originate from a study of cytomegalovirus exposure and HLA in healthy donors. Study observations and caveats: The study labeled 150 to 200 TCR beta chains cytomegalovirus-associated. The authors judged a highly shared variant cluster likely a sequencing artifact.

PCR used 60 Vbeta primers and 13 Jbeta primers. Generated by immunoSEQ multiplex PCR, the TCRdb table keeps only in-frame clones and is missing some. In total, the table holds around 34,000 clones. Trimming pared 6 bases from V and 2 bases from J, leaving 11 bases between. Germline CDR1 is KGHSH and CDR2 is LQKENI. The CDR3 runs to 13 residues. This TCR was sampled from a woman in her thirties or forties in good health and CMV-seropositive. The sequencing sample was made of PBMCs. The chain recombines TRBV18 with TRBJ2-7, with a possible D match to TRBD2 (6 bases). In DNA, the CDR3 is TGTGCCAGCTCCTTCGGGGGTACCTACGAGCAGTACTTC. Translated, it gives CASSFGGTYEQYF.